These T cell receptor beta chains were read from a single sample in a study of blood T cell repertoires in COVID-19. The protocol was immunoSEQ multiplex PCR, while the TCRdb copy is restricted to in-frame clones and leaves out a portion. Here the sample spans about 250,000 clones, roughly 82% being singletons. The sequenced sample consisted of peripheral blood. These receptors were obtained from a woman aged 65 to 85 with acute or convalescent COVID-19. The CDR3 runs from the conserved cysteine through the conserved F or W. D genes are given only for firm matches. Size tells how often a clone was seen (once, few, many) or the class of an expanded clone, and some rows leave it out.

J gene,clone size,V gene,D gene,CDR3 protein,CDR3 DNA
TRBJ1-1,.,TRBV5-1,TRBD1,CASSTPGGTEAFF,TGCGCCAGCAGCACCCCAGGGGGCACTGAAGCTTTCTTT
TRBJ1-1,.,TRBV27,.,CASKDMNTEAFF,TGTGCCAGCAAGGACATGAACACTGAAGCTTTCTTT
TRBJ1-6,.,TRBV7-2,TRBD1,CASSLIRQGASPLHF,TGTGCCAGCAGCTTAATAAGACAGGGGGCTTCGCCCCTCCACTTT
TRBJ2-7,.,TRBV5-1,TRBD1,CASTQTDRVNEQYF,TGCGCCAGCACCCAGACGGACAGGGTCAACGAGCAGTACTTC
TRBJ1-1,once,TRBV9,.,CASSVAWGGPNTEAFF,TGTGCCAGCAGCGTAGCTTGGGGAGGACCGAACACTGAAGCTTTCTTT
TRBJ1-5,.,TRBV7-2,.,CASSLPGVGQPQHF,TGTGCCAGCAGCTTACCAGGGGTGGGTCAGCCCCAGCATTTT
TRBJ1-1,few,TRBV6-2/TRBV6-3,.,CASSYPAGYLSDTEAFF,TGTGCCAGCAGTTATCCCGCCGGGTACCTTTCGGACACTGAAGCTTTCTTT
TRBJ1-2,.,TRBV29-1,.,CSVDWGANYGYTF,TGCAGCGTTGACTGGGGGGCTAACTATGGCTACACCTTC
TRBJ1-2,once,TRBV7-9,TRBD1,CASSWETGDYGYTF,TGTGCCAGCAGCTGGGAGACAGGGGACTATGGCTACACCTTC
TRBJ1-6,.,TRBV4-3,.,CASRGGDSSYNSPLHF,TGCGCCAGCAGGGGCGGAGACAGTTCTTATAATTCACCCCTCCACTTT
TRBJ1-5,.,TRBV28,.,CASSSTQEPQHF,TGTGCCAGCAGTTCCACGCAGGAGCCCCAGCATTTT
TRBJ1-4,.,TRBV19,TRBD1,CASSVRGLPNEKLFF,TGTGCCAGTAGTGTCAGGGGGTTACCTAATGAAAAACTGTTTTTT
TRBJ1-5,.,TRBV28,TRBD1,CASSPTGAPNNQPQHF,TGTGCCAGCAGTCCGACAGGGGCCCCGAATAATCAGCCCCAGCATTTT
TRBJ1-1,.,TRBV19,TRBD1,CASSTRDRTFF,TGTGCCAGTAGTACCCGGGACAGAACTTTCTTT
TRBJ1-1,once,TRBV28,.,CASSLSPAWRTEAFF,TGTGCCAGCAGTTTATCCCCGGCATGGAGGACTGAAGCTTTCTTT
TRBJ1-2,.,TRBV19,.,CASSLTGTEGYTF,TGTGCCAGTAGCCTAACAGGGACGGAGGGCTACACCTTC
TRBJ1-5,.,TRBV3-1/TRBV3-2,.,CASSQEREGDQHF,TGTGCCAGCAGCCAAGAGCGAGAGGGGGACCAGCATTTT
TRBJ2-1,.,TRBV6-2/TRBV6-3,TRBD2,CASSYLLGQGGIYNEQFF,TGTGCCAGCAGTTACCTCCTGGGGCAGGGAGGGATCTACAATGAGCAGTTCTTC
TRBJ1-2,.,TRBV7-2,TRBD1,CASSQLTGRVGYGYTF,TGTGCCAGCAGCCAGTTGACAGGGCGGGTTGGGTATGGCTACACCTTC
TRBJ1-5,.,TRBV6-5,TRBD1,CASRPYGTVNQPQHF,TGTGCCAGCAGACCTTATGGGACAGTCAATCAGCCCCAGCATTTT
TRBJ2-3,.,TRBV29-1,TRBD2,CSVDEAGVSTDTQYF,TGCAGCGTTGATGAAGCGGGGGTCAGCACAGATACGCAGTATTTT
TRBJ1-5,.,TRBV6-2/TRBV6-3,.,CASSSLSNQPQHF,TGTGCCAGCAGTTCACTTAGCAATCAGCCCCAGCATTTT
TRBJ1-2,few,TRBV19,TRBD1,CASSIRQGALGYTF,TGTGCCAGTAGTATACGACAGGGGGCGCTTGGCTACACCTTC
TRBJ1-5,.,TRBV27,TRBD1,CASSFPYRDRGIGSNQPQHF,TGTGCCAGCAGTTTCCCCTACCGGGACAGGGGCATCGGTAGCAATCAGCCCCAGCATTTT
TRBJ2-3,.,TRBV3-1/TRBV3-2,.,CASMIEGEDTQYF,TGTGCCAGCATGATAGAGGGGGAGGATACGCAGTATTTT
TRBJ2-5,.,TRBV10-2,TRBD1,CASSESQGLKETQYF,TGCGCCAGCAGTGAGTCACAGGGGCTAAAAGAGACCCAGTACTTC
TRBJ1-5,.,TRBV18,TRBD1,CASSPGDRVSQPQHF,TGTGCCAGCTCACCGGGCGACAGGGTAAGTCAGCCCCAGCATTTT